These 21 T cell receptor beta chains were sequenced from one sample in a study of blood T cells in healthy people across ages. Alongside a J-beta primer mix, a sample-barcoded 5' primer served in a second PCR lasting roughly 7 to 12 cycles. TCRdb reanalysed the 5' RACE reads using MiXCR and keeps one entry per CDR3 protein. The sample records just under 550,000 distinct CDR3 sequences, approximately 25% being singletons. This sample also belongs to another study, concerning T cells of mothers and their children.

The source material was blood. The receptors derive from a boy under 18 in good health.

The V and J genes are TRBV7-9 and TRBJ2-1, with 14 nucleotides matching TRBD2. Unmatched junction bases numbered 6, after V lost 1 base and J lost 7 bases. Germline CDR1 is SEHNR and CDR2 is FQNEAQ (reference sequence). This CDR3 contains 17 residues. The CDR3 DNA follows: TGTGCCAGCAGCTTAGGACTAGCGGGAGGGCCAGGGAATGAGCAGTTCTTC. Amino acid sequence: CASSLGLAGGPGNEQFF.

J is TRBJ2-3 and V is TRBV4-2; D perhaps matches TRBD2 (6 bases). The V and J ends lost 0 bases and 6 bases respectively, with 25 bases between them. CDR1 is LGHNA and CDR2 is YNFKEQ in the germline V gene. The CDR3 covers 19 residues. The CDR3 spells CASSQDSSKGLAIDDTQYF. The DNA for the CDR3 is TGTGCCAGCAGCCAAGATAGTAGTAAAGGGCTAGCGATCGACGATACGCAGTATTTT.

The genes are TRBV5-5 and TRBJ2-7; 7 bases map to TRBD2. The CDR3 totals 13 residues. From germline, CDR1 is SGHKS and CDR2 YYEKEE (reference sequence). V trimming: 7 bases; J trimming: 3 bases; junction bases outside the gene matches: 7. The CDR3 region has the DNA TGTGCCAGCGAGGGCGGGGGAGGCTACGAGCAGTACTTC. Encoded protein: CASEGGGGYEQYF.

The chain carries TRBV20-1 and TRBJ2-3; D is possibly TRBD2 (6 bases). The germline V gene encodes CDR1 DFQATT and CDR2 SNEGSKA (reference sequence). This CDR3 spans 15 amino acids. The ends were cut back, 3 bases at V and 4 bases at J, with 17 bases in the middle. CDR3 DNA sequence: TGCAGTGCTAGCATTGCGACTAGGGCGTCAGATACGCAGTATTTT. This sequence encodes CSASIATRASDTQYF.

This clonotype was counted a few times. V and J are TRBV3-1 and TRBJ1-2; 7 positions agree with TRBD1. The V gene's germline CDR1 is LGHDT and CDR2 YNNKEL (reference sequence). V lost 4 bases and J lost 6; bases outside the gene matches: 14. This CDR3 has 16 residues. The CDR3 loop is CASSLIHHRGADGYTF. Here the CDR3 DNA reads TGTGCCAGCAGCCTAATCCATCACAGGGGCGCGGATGGCTACACCTTC.

This chain uses TRBV6-1 with TRBJ1-5; 10 bases align to TRBD1. V lost 7 bases and J lost 6; bases outside the gene matches: 15. In germline, CDR1 is MNHNS, CDR2 SASEGT. The CDR3 consists of 17 residues. The CDR3 DNA follows: TGTGCCAGCAAATGGGACAGGGGCCCTGATAGGACTCAGCCCCAGCATTTT. Encoded protein: CASKWDRGPDRTQPQHF.

The chain combines TRBV20-1 with TRBJ2-7; the D gene is possibly TRBD1 (6 bases). This CDR3 spans 19 amino acids. The V gene's germline CDR1 is DFQATT and CDR2 SNEGSKA (reference sequence). V lost 0 bases, J lost 2 bases, and 26 bases lay in between. CDR3 nucleotide sequence: TGCAGTGCTAGAGATGCATCGCGGTTAGACAGGTTTTACCCCTACGAGCAGTACTTC. Its protein product is CSARDASRLDRFYPYEQYF.

The chain joins TRBV10-3 to TRBJ2-3; a possible D gene is TRBD2 (7 bases). Looked up from germline, CDR1 is ENHRY and CDR2 is SYGVKD. The CDR3 extends over 16 amino acids. Trimming left V 6 bases short and J 4 bases short, with 20 bases between. The CDR3 region is CAIRGGPQFSADTQYF. CDR3 in DNA: TGTGCCATCAGGGGGGGGCCTCAATTTTCGGCAGATACGCAGTATTTT.

The sample holds a few counts of this clonotype. The V call is TRBV6-1, the J call TRBJ2-1; 7 bases agree with TRBD1. The junction had 7 bases not matched to a gene; V was cut back by 2 bases and J by 6 bases. Germline V gene sequence: CDR1 MNHNS, CDR2 SASEGT. CDR3 size: 15 residues. CDR3 in DNA: TGTGCCAGCAGTGAATGGGAAGGGGGCTTCAATGAGCAGTTCTTC. It translates to CASSEWEGGFNEQFF.

The chain couples TRBV9 to TRBJ1-4, with D unresolved. Germline V gives CDR1 SGDLS, CDR2 YYNGEE. The CDR3 loop spans 14 amino acids. Trimming removed 4 bases at V and 7 bases at J, with 14 bases between. This CDR3 is CASSPQAVPEKLFF. Written as DNA, the CDR3 is TGTGCCAGCAGCCCCCAGGCGGTCCCTGAAAAACTGTTTTTT.

The chain couples TRBV2 to TRBJ2-1; 13 nucleotides line up with TRBD2. The J call may be faulty, since TRBJ2-7 better matches the DNA end. Germline assignment: CDR1 SNHLY and CDR2 FYNNEI. The CDR3 runs 15 residues. As DNA, the CDR3 is TGTGCCAGCACCGCCGGACTAGCGGGAGCCTACGAGCAGTACTTC. It yields the protein CASTAGLAGAYEQYF.

This clonotype was seen only a few times. V is TRBV6-2 or TRBV6-3 and J is TRBJ1-1; D might be TRBD1 (5 bases). Deletions cut 0 bases from V and 1 base from J, with 21 bases between. Germline V gene sequence: CDR1 MNHEY, CDR2 SVGEGT. The CDR3 is 19 amino acids. CDR3 nucleotides: TGTGCCAGCAGTTACTCGATCCGCAGGACGGGGCTAAAGAACACTGAAGCTTTCTTT. It codes for CASSYSIRRTGLKNTEAFF.

This clonotype was seen more than once but under ten times. The genes are TRBV6-1 and TRBJ2-1, with D possibly matching TRBD1 (6 bases). The CDR3 loop spans 11 amino acids. Trimming removed 5 bases from V and 9 bases from J, with 8 bases in between. Germline V CDR1 and CDR2: MNHNS, SASEGT. CDR3 nucleotide sequence: TGTGCCAGCAGTAACAGGGCTGAGCAGTTCTTC. This encodes CASSNRAEQFF.

This clonotype appeared a few times. The rearrangement joins TRBV4-3 to TRBJ2-1; TRBD2 aligns across 13 bases. The CDR3 totals 18 residues. With 3 bases clipped from V and 4 bases from J, the junction kept 9 bases outside the gene matches. Per the germline V gene, CDR1 is LGHNA and CDR2 is YSLEER. The CDR3: CASSHVPGTSGIYNEQFF. The DNA for the CDR3 is TGCGCCAGCAGCCATGTACCCGGGACTAGCGGGATTTACAATGAGCAGTTCTTC.

The V gene is TRBV6-2 or TRBV6-3, the J gene TRBJ2-5; TRBD1 agrees at 9 bases. The J call may be wrong; the DNA end is better matched by TRBJ2-7. The CDR3 covers 14 residues. Looked up from germline, CDR1 is MNHEY and CDR2 is SVGEGT. The CDR3 here is CASSAGTGFNEQYF. CDR3 nucleotide sequence: TGTGCCAGCAGCGCCGGGACAGGGTTTAACGAGCAGTACTTC.

The rearrangement uses TRBV5-6 and TRBJ1-6; unclear D gene. This CDR3 contains 13 residues. V lost 2 bases, J lost 10 bases, and 10 bases lay in between. Germline V CDR1 and CDR2: SGHDT, YYEEEE. CDR3 amino acids: CASSFSTGSPLHF. The CDR3 DNA follows: TGTGCCAGCAGCTTTAGTACCGGGTCACCCCTCCACTTT.

The chain has TRBV4-1 and TRBJ2-7; a possible D gene is TRBD2 (5 bases). The CDR3 runs to 17 residues. Trimming cost V 5 bases and J 0 bases, with 20 bases left between them. Germline V lookup: CDR1 MGHRA, CDR2 YSYEKL. As DNA, the CDR3 is TGCGCCAGCAGCAGCTTCCCCGGACTCAAACACTCCTACGAGCAGTACTTC. This codes for CASSSFPGLKHSYEQYF.

As for this clonotype: Germline is not matched at one junction end, which may reflect a read error. V gene TRBV28 combines with J gene TRBJ2-7; D is unresolved. The CDR3 extends over 15 amino acids. Germline CDR1 and CDR2: MDHEN and SYDVKM. CDR3 residues: CANSSRPFLGREQYF. The CDR3 DNA reads as TGTGCCAACAGTTCAAGACCCTTCCTAGGACGCGAGCAGTACTTC.

This clonotype was seen only a few times. The chain's CDR3 is CASSTMSRDRYTGELFF. DNA of the CDR3: TGTGCCAGCAGCACTATGTCCCGGGACAGATACACCGGGGAGCTGTTTTTT. The V gene is TRBV13, the J gene TRBJ2-2; 7 bases are a match to TRBD1. CDR3 size: 17 residues. Per germline, CDR1 PRHDT and CDR2 FYEKMQ (reference sequence). With 5 bases clipped from V and 3 bases from J, the junction kept 12 bases outside the gene matches.

This chain joins TRBV4-1 and TRBJ1-3; no definite D call. Germline CDR1 reads MGHRA; CDR2 reads YSYEKL. V was shortened by 4 bases and J by 2 bases, with 9 bases between the two germline ends. The CDR3 totals 14 residues. The CDR3 coding sequence is TGCGCCAGCAGCCCGCCCTCCGCTGGAAACACCATATATTTT. This gives the protein CASSPPSAGNTIYF.

The gene calls are TRBV27 and TRBJ2-5, with TRBD1 matching 8 bases. The J call is doubtful: the DNA matches TRBJ2-1 better. This CDR3 spans 17 amino acids. Germline-derived CDR1 and CDR2 are MNHEY and SMNVEV (reference sequence). The CDR3 region has the DNA TGTGCCAGTGGCTTGTATCCCAACAGGGGGTTTTCCAATGAGCAGTTCTTC. This gives the protein CASGLYPNRGFSNEQFF.